Below, 26 T cell receptor delta chains from the same sample are listed, as sequenced in a study of γδ T cells in repeated Plasmodium falciparum infection. Bulk repertoires came from Vgamma9/Vdelta2+ or Vdelta2-negative gammadelta T cells flow-sorted from PBMC. TCRdb called clones from the multiplex PCR reads again using CATT. The sample shows tens of thousands of delta-chain clones, 0.75% to 1% of them seen only once. Sequencing used gamma-delta T cells from blood. The source is a pool of human donors (malaria-infected and uninfected, not separated).

The V gene is listed as TRDV2; no J gene was called; the tabulated D call, TRDD3, remains unverified against the DNA. The CDR3 consists of 16 residues. Germline CDR1 and CDR2: GEAIGNYY and EKD. As DNA, the CDR3 is TGTGCCTGTGACACGGTACTGGGGGGACTCGGCGATAAGCTCATCTTT. It translates to CACDTVLGGLGDKLIF.

The table lists this clone with a few counts. A far larger clone lies a single base away; this is likely a read error. The same CDR3 arises from other DNA sequences in this sample as well. The gene calls are TRDV1 and TRDJ1; 8 bases are shared with TRDD3. TCRdb supplies no J gene; here it was assigned by aligning the nucleotide sequence to germline. Per the germline V gene, CDR1 is TSWWSYY and CDR2 is QGS. The length of the CDR3 is 18 residues. The chain's CDR3 is CALGDVSVGDPRLYKLIF. CDR3 nucleotides: TGTGCCCTTGGGGACGTGTCAGTGGGGGATCCTCGCCTCTATAAACTCATCTTT.

Of note for this clone: TCRdb shows a much larger clone's protein in place of this DNA's translation, and the two differ at residue 19, likely through a read error; the protein shown is translated from the DNA. For the V gene the call is TRDV2; the J gene has no call; no check of the table's D call, TRDD3, against the DNA was made. Germline-derived CDR1 and CDR2 are GEAIGNYY and EKD. The CDR3 has 22 residues. The CDR3 coding sequence is TGTGCCTGTGACACTTTAAGGGATGGGGGGACCAATACAGGGGACTACACCGATAACCTCATCTTT. The encoded protein is CACDTLRDGGTNTGDYTDNLIF.

This clone was observed at least ten times. The CDR3 nucleotides are TGTGCTCTTGGGGAAGCTTCGGGGGAGGCCAAGTACACCGATAAACTCATCTTT. Its protein is CALGEASGEAKYTDKLIF. The J gene is TRDJ1, the V gene TRDV1, with D possibly TRDD3 on 6 matching bases. The CDR3 totals 18 residues. Trimming removed 2 bases at V and 0 bases at J, with 19 bases between. Germline CDR1 reads TSWWSYY; CDR2 reads QGS.

Notes on this clone: This DNA's translation and the protein TCRdb lists, from a much larger clone, do not match at residue 4, likely due to a read error; the protein shown is translated from the DNA. This chain joins TRDV1 and TRDJ1; tentative D call: TRDD2 (6 bases). The J gene comes from matching the DNA to germline here; TCRdb lacks it. This CDR3 is 18 amino acids long. Germline V gene lookup returns CDR1 TSWWSYY and CDR2 QGS. CDR3 region: CALRERFLAPGIPAKLIF. CDR3 sequence (DNA): TGTGCTCTTAGGGAACGGTTCCTAGCCCCTGGAATCCCAGCGAAACTCATCTTT.

In the case of this clone: This likely stems from a read error, as it lies one base from a far larger clone. Other DNA sequences of this sample code for an identical CDR3. V gene TRDV1 combines with J gene TRDJ1, with 11 bases lining up with TRDD3. No J gene was available from TCRdb, and it was assigned here by a germline match of the DNA. The CDR3 length is 24 residues. Looked up from germline, CDR1 is TSWWSYY and CDR2 is QGS. CDR3 sequence: CALGVCSYATRNWGITGFTDKLIF. The CDR3 nucleotides are TGTGCTCTAGGGGTTTGTTCCTACGCTACGAGAAACTGGGGGATAACAGGATTCACCGATAAACTCATCTTT.

This clone was detected a few times. Only one base separates this from a far larger clonotype, so it likely reflects a read error. This same CDR3 is encoded by further DNA sequences in the sample. The chain joins TRDV2 to TRDJ1; 11 nucleotides line up with TRDD3. No J gene was available from TCRdb, and it was assigned here by a germline match of the DNA. The CDR3 consists of 19 residues. The V and J ends lost 4 bases and 0 bases, in that order; junction bases with no gene match: 15. Germline V gene lookup returns CDR1 GEAIGNYY and CDR2 EKD. CDR3 DNA sequence: TGTGCCTGTGATACGCCTTGGAAGGTGGGGGATACGTACACCGATAAACTCATCTTT. Protein product: CACDTPWKVGDTYTDKLIF.

This clone was detected only a few times. For this DNA, TCRdb reports the protein of a much larger clone, which diverges at residue 18, most likely from a read error; the protein presented here is translated directly from the DNA. The V gene reported is TRDV1; the J gene is uncalled; the table gives TRDD3 as D, unverified against the DNA. From germline, CDR1 is TSWWSYY and CDR2 QGS. The length of the CDR3 is 20 residues. The CDR3 DNA reads TGTGCTCTTGGGGGGGAGTTTGGACGATGGGTACTGGGGGATACAACGAAACCCATCTTT. Protein sequence: CALGGEFGRWVLGDTTKPIF.

This clone showed up just a few times. Translating this DNA gives a protein that differs at residue 5 from the TCRdb one, which belongs to a much larger clone; a read error is likely, and the protein shown is this translation. The V and J genes are TRDV1 and TRDJ1; D is unclear. TCRdb is silent on the J gene; assignment here came from matching the DNA to germline. CDR3 length equals 19 residues. Germline V gives CDR1 TSWWSYY, CDR2 QGS. Trimming took off 5 bases at V and 0 bases at J, with 25 bases between the two ends. CDR3 protein: CALGFYYRSLLSYTDKLIF. CDR3 DNA sequence: TGTGCTCTTGGGTTCTACTATCGGTCTTTGCTCTCGTACACCGATAAACTCATCTTT.

This clone has a handful of counts. A read error likely explains this, since a far larger clone differs by one base. The sample contains more than one DNA sequence encoding this CDR3. The V gene is given as TRDV2, and no J gene call is available; the table's TRDD3 call for D was not verified on the DNA. The CDR3 sequence is 19 residues long. Germline loops: CDR1 GEAIGNYY, CDR2 EKD. This chain's CDR3 is CACVGLDGLLGDYTDKLIF. DNA of the CDR3: TGTGCCTGTGTCGGATTAGACGGATTACTGGGGGACTACACCGATAAACTCATCTTC.

On this clone itself: TCRdb shows a much larger clone's protein in place of this DNA's translation, and the two differ at residue 10, likely through a read error; the protein shown is translated from the DNA. The chain is built from TRDV1 and TRDJ1; TRDD2 might be the D (5 bases). Because TCRdb records no J gene, it was assigned here through a match of the DNA to germline. V lost 4 bases and J 7 bases, leaving 40 bases between the germline ends. The CDR3 length is 22 residues. From germline, CDR1 is TSWWSYY and CDR2 QGS. DNA for the CDR3: TGTGCTCTTGGGGCACCTTCGTATCCATCACCGCTCCAGAGGGAATATATGGGTAAACTCATCTTT. Residues: CALGAPSYPSPLQREYMGKLIF.

In this sample, this clone turned up many times. For this DNA, TCRdb reports the protein of a much larger clone, which diverges at residue 6, most likely from a read error; the protein presented here is translated directly from the DNA. The chain recombines TRDV2 with TRDJ1, with 8 bases aligning to TRDD3. From germline, CDR1 is GEAIGNYY and CDR2 EKD. This CDR3 has 17 residues. Unmatched junction bases numbered 8, after V lost 0 bases and J lost 0 bases. CDR3 nucleotides: TGTGCCTGTGACACCATCTCCGGGATACGAAACACCGATAAACTCATCTTT. It specifies CACDTISGIRNTDKLIF.

This clone has only a few counts. This DNA's translation differs at residue 13 from TCRdb's protein, which comes from a much larger clone; a read error is likely, and the protein shown is translated from the DNA. The chain employs TRDV2 and TRDJ1, with 10 bases matching TRDD3. Matching the DNA to germline supplied the J gene, which TCRdb does not give. J gave up 3 bases and V 0 bases, and 12 bases lay outside the gene matches. Germline CDR1 is GEAIGNYY and CDR2 is EKD. There are 18 residues in the CDR3. CDR3 amino acids: CACDTLTGGLSYADKLIF. For the CDR3, the DNA is TGTGCCTGTGACACCCTAACTGGGGGATTGTCCTACGCCGATAAACTCATCTTT.

With regard to this clone: With only one base between it and a far larger clone, this is likely a read error. This same CDR3 is encoded by further DNA sequences in the sample. This chain links TRDV1 with TRDJ1; 10 bases fit TRDD3. With V trimmed by 5 bases and J by 0 bases, 33 bases remained unmatched. CDR1 TSWWSYY and CDR2 QGS come from the germline V gene. This CDR3 spans 25 amino acids. The CDR3 protein is CALGILFIIPRLGDRRGEYTDKLIF. The CDR3 bases are TGTGCTCTTGGGATCCTTTTTATAATTCCTCGGCTGGGGGATAGAAGGGGAGAATACACCGATAAACTCATCTTT.

About this clone itself: The protein recorded in TCRdb matches a much larger clone and deviates from this DNA's translation at residue 23, suggesting a read error; the protein here is obtained by translating the DNA. The chain employs TRDV1 and TRDJ1, with 11 bases that match TRDD3. The CDR3 is made up of 24 amino acids. The germline V gene encodes CDR1 TSWWSYY and CDR2 QGS. The CDR3 sequence: CALGALILPPRHPWGIRYTDKLTF. The CDR3 nucleotides read TGTGCTCTTGGGGCCCTTATTCTTCCCCCTCGCCACCCTTGGGGGATACGATACACCGATAAACTCACCTTT.

This clone occurred a few times. The TCRdb record carries a much larger clone's protein, which differs from this DNA's translation at residue 8; a read error is the likely cause, and the protein listed here is the DNA translation. The chain recombines TRDV2 with TRDJ2; possible D gene TRDD3, 5 bases. The V gene lost 2 bases and the J gene lost 6 bases, with 18 bases spanning the gap. The CDR3 loop spans 16 amino acids. The germline gives CDR1 GEAIGNYY, CDR2 EKD. This CDR3 is CACDKVGTGKAAQLFF. The DNA for the CDR3 is TGTGCCTGTGACAAAGTGGGGACAGGGAAGGCAGCACAACTCTTCTTT.

A word on this clone: This likely came from a read error, as a far larger clone is one base away. Other nucleotide sequences in the sample specify the same CDR3. Here the V gene is TRDV2, but the J gene went uncalled; TRDD3, as called in the table, went unchecked against the DNA. CDR3 size: 18 residues. The germline V gene encodes CDR1 GEAIGNYY and CDR2 EKD. The CDR3 is CACDAPRAGDPYTDKLIF. Here the CDR3 DNA reads TGTGCCTGTGACGCCCCCAGGGCGGGGGACCCGTACACCGATAAGCTCATCTTT.

This clone came up a few times. The mismatch at residue 10 between this DNA's translation and the TCRdb protein of a much larger clone likely reflects a read error; the protein shown is translated from the DNA. This rearrangement joins TRDV1 to TRDJ1, with D possibly TRDD3 on 5 matching bases. The J gene, not given by TCRdb, was assigned here from a germline match of the nucleotide sequence. Looked up from germline, CDR1 is TSWWSYY and CDR2 is QGS. Trimming left V 1 base short and J 2 bases short, with 17 bases between. The CDR3 sequence is 17 residues long. DNA of the CDR3: TGTGCTCTTGGGGAACGGCCTCCGGGGGGTATAACCGATAAACTCATCTTT. Encoded protein: CALGERPPGGITDKLIF.

This clone showed up just a few times. A far bigger clonotype differs at one base, so this is likely a read error. Other DNA sequences in the same sample also yield this CDR3. The CDR3 reads CALGGRGGLTDKLIF. The CDR3 DNA sequence: TGTGCTCTTGGGGGACGCGGGGGGCTGACCGATAAACTCATCTTT. This chain uses TRDV1 with TRDJ1; TRDD3 is a possible D gene (5 bases). This CDR3 is 15 amino acids long. V was pared by 4 bases and J by 2 bases, with 14 bases between. Germline V CDR1 and CDR2: TSWWSYY, QGS.

This clone was observed at least ten times. The genes are TRDV2 and TRDJ1; D unclear. The germline CDR1 and CDR2 sequences are GEAIGNYY and EKD. This CDR3 has 18 amino acids. V was clipped by 0 bases and J by 8 bases, with 27 bases between them. The CDR3: CACDTVLHQQVPVLKLIF. The DNA of the CDR3 is TGTGCCTGTGACACCGTTCTACATCAGCAGGTGCCAGTTCTGAAACTCATCTTT.

Points on this clone: TCRdb's entry gives the protein of a much larger clone, which mismatches this DNA's translation at residue 3, likely from a read error; the protein reported here is translated from the DNA. The gene calls are TRDV2 and TRDJ1; D perhaps matches TRDD3 (5 bases). The J gene is not listed in TCRdb, so it was assigned here from a DNA match to germline. CDR1 and CDR2 from the germline V gene are GEAIGNYY and EKD. The CDR3 is 15 amino acids. CDR3 sequence: CARDTLGENTDKLIF. The CDR3 nucleotides are TGTGCCCGTGACACCTTAGGGGAGAACACCGATAAACTCATCTTT.

As for this clone: TCRdb shows a much larger clone's protein in place of this DNA's translation, and the two differ at residue 13, likely through a read error; the protein shown is translated from the DNA. This chain joins TRDV1 and TRDJ1; TRDD3 aligns across 10 bases. The CDR3 loop spans 19 amino acids. Trimming removed 3 bases from V and 1 base from J; junction bases left unmatched: 14. Germline assignment: CDR1 TSWWSYY and CDR2 QGS. CDR3 DNA sequence: TGTGCTCTTGGGGAGACTCTCCGACTGGGGGATCTATGCACCGATAAACTCATCTTT. It encodes CALGETLRLGDLCTDKLIF.

As for this clone: A far larger clone is just one base off, so this is likely a read error. Other DNA sequences of this sample code for an identical CDR3. The rearrangement joins TRDV1 to TRDJ1, with 13 bases fitting TRDD3. CDR1 and CDR2 (germline): TSWWSYY, QGS. This CDR3 is 25 amino acids long. V shed 2 bases and J 0 bases; nucleotides not matched to a gene: 27. The CDR3: CALGELPFTRTGGYARRLYTDKLIF. For the CDR3, the DNA is TGTGCTCTTGGGGAATTACCTTTTACAAGGACTGGGGGATACGCGCGCCGACTGTACACCGATAAACTCATCTTT.

As regards this clone: The protein recorded in TCRdb matches a much larger clone and deviates from this DNA's translation at residue 18, suggesting a read error; the protein here is obtained by translating the DNA. The chain is built from TRDV1 and TRDJ1; a possible D gene is TRDD2 (5 bases). The J gene is absent in TCRdb and was assigned here via DNA matching to germline. This CDR3 contains 22 residues. CDR1 TSWWSYY and CDR2 QGS come from the germline V gene. CDR3 residues: CALGDALPAKNRYPQYTGKLIF. The DNA for the CDR3 is TGTGCTCTTGGGGATGCTCTTCCCGCGAAAAATCGGTACCCCCAGTACACCGGTAAACTCATCTTT.

As concerns this clone: TCRdb attributes to this sequence the protein of a much larger clone, which differs from the DNA translation at residue 21; a read error is likely, and the protein displayed is translated from the DNA. This chain links TRDV1 with TRDJ1, with 8 bases aligning to TRDD2. CDR3 size: 24 residues. Per germline, CDR1 TSWWSYY and CDR2 QGS. The DNA for the CDR3 is TGTGCTCTTGGGGATTATTGGTCCCTCTTCCTACGTTCAGGGGGAACACCGTACACCGATAACCTCATCTTT. It translates to CALGDYWSLFLRSGGTPYTDNLIF.

About this clone: The TCRdb protein comes from a much larger clone and disagrees with this DNA's translation at residue 3, likely due to a read error; the protein given here is derived from the DNA. The chain uses TRDV1 and TRDJ1, with D perhaps given as TRDD1 or TRDD3 (5 bases each). TCRdb gives no J gene; it was assigned here by matching the DNA to germline. The CDR3 consists of 16 residues. The V gene's germline CDR1 is TSWWSYY and CDR2 QGS. CDR3 sequence (DNA): TGTGCTCATGGGGAAGAAGAAATCTCTCTTACCGATAAACTCATCTTT. Translated, it gives CAHGEEEISLTDKLIF.